This TCR beta chain derives from a study of low-dose radiotherapy and immunotherapy resistance in tumors. Time point here: after trial treatment. The sample's treatment: LDRT plus nivolumab, ipilimumab, low-dose cyclophosphamide and aspirin (RACIN trial). Covering alpha and beta chains, TRAV- and TRBV-specific primers were used for the first-strand cDNA. With a constant-region primer and a V-primer adapter, TCRs were subjected to roughly 18 PCR cycles of amplification. Isolated mRNA underwent amplification via in vitro transcription. One entry per CDR3 protein, called by TCRdb with MiXCR from the reads. Among 50,000 or so distinct CDR3 sequences listed, about 25% were seen once. Losses at the gene ends were 0 bases for V and 2 bases for J; bases not matched to a gene: 25. Germline V gives CDR1 DFQATT, CDR2 SNEGSKA (reference sequence). The CDR3 totals 22 residues.

The sequence came from a male donor with prostate cancer. The sample here was PBMCs, taken after low-dose radiotherapy plus immunotherapy. The chain is built from TRBV20-1 and TRBJ2-3; 8 positions agree with TRBD2. The DNA of the CDR3 is TGCAGTGCTAGAGACCTCATTAAGGGACTAGGAGGGGGAGGGTTCTACACAGATACGCAGTATTTT. It codes for CSARDLIKGLGGGGFYTDTQYF.